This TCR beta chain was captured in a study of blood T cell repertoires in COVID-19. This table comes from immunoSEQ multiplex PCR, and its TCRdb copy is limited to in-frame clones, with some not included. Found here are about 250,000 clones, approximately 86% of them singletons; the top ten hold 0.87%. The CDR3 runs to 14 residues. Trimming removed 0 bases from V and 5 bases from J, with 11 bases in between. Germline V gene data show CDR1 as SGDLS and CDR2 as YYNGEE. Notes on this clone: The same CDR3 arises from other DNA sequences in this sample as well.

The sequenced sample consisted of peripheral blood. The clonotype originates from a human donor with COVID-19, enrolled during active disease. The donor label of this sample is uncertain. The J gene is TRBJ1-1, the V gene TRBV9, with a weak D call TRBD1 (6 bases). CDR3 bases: TGTGCCAGCAGCGTAGTCAGGGGTGGAACTGAAGCTTTCTTT. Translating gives CASSVVRGGTEAFF.